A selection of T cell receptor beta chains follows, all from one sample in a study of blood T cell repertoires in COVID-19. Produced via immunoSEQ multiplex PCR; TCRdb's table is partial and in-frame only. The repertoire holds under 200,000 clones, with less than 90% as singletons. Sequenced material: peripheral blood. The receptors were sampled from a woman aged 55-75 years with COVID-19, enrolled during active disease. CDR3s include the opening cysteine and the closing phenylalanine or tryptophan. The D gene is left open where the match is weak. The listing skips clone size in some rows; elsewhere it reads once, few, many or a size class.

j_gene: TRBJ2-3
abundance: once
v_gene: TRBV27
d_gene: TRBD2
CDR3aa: CASSPRLAPTTDTQYF
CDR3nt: TGTGCCAGCAGTCCTCGACTAGCACCTACCACAGATACGCAGTATTTT

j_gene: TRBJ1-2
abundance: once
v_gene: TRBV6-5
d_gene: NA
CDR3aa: CASSRTGNGYTF
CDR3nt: TGTGCCAGCAGTCGAACAGGGAATGGCTACACCTTC

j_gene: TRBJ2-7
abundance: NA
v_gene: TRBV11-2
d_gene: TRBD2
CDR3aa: CASRRIAGGRYEQYF
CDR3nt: TGTGCCAGCAGGAGGATAGCGGGAGGCCGCTACGAGCAGTACTTC

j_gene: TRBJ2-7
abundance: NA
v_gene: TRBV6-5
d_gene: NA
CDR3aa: CASVRPRGKEQYF
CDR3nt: TGTGCCAGCGTAAGGCCCCGGGGGAAGGAGCAGTACTTC

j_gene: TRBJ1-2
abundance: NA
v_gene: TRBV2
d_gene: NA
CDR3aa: CASGSSGSYGYTF
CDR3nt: TGTGCCAGCGGCTCATCGGGGTCCTATGGCTACACCTTC

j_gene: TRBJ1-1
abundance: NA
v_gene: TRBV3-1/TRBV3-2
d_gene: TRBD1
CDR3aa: CASSQQGGNTEAFF
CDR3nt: TGTGCCAGCAGCCAACAGGGGGGGAACACTGAAGCTTTCTTT

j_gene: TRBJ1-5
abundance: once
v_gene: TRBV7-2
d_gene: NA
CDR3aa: CASSRTSNQPQHF
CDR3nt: TGTGCCAGCAGCCGGACAAGCAATCAGCCCCAGCATTTT

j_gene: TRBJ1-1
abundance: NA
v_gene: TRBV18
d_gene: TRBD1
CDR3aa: CASSLGTGVNTEAFF
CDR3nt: TGTGCCAGCTCACTCGGGACAGGGGTGAACACTGAAGCTTTCTTT

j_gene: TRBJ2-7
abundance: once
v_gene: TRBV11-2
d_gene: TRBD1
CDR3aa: CASSHDRGTYEQYF
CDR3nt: TGTGCCAGCAGCCACGACAGGGGTACCTACGAGCAGTACTTC

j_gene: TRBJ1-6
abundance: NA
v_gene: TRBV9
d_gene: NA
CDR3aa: CASSALPYGGRLGSRDSPLHF
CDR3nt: TGTGCCAGCAGCGCACTCCCGTACGGGGGGCGCCTGGGGAGCCGCGATTCACCCCTCCACTTT

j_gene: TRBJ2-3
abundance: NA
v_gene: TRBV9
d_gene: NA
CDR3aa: CASSRGGAIVTDTQYF
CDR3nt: TGTGCCAGCAGCCGAGGGGGGGCCATAGTCACAGATACGCAGTATTTT

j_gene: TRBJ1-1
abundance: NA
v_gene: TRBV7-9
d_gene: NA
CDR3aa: CASSLGRTEAFF
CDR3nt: TGTGCCAGCAGCTTGGGGAGGACTGAAGCTTTCTTT

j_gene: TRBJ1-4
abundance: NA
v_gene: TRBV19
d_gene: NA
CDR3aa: CASSDPRGEAEKLFF
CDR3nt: TGTGCCAGTAGTGACCCCAGGGGTGAAGCTGAAAAACTGTTTTTT